This entry lists 23 T cell receptor beta chains sequenced from one sample in a study of blood T cell repertoires in COVID-19. Here immunoSEQ multiplex PCR was the method, and the copy in TCRdb shows in-frame clones only, minus some. In the table there are around 180,000 clones, 86% of which are singletons. Source material: peripheral blood. The receptors stem from a man between 65 and 79 years old with active or convalescent COVID-19.

This chain joins TRBV6-5 and TRBJ1-3, with 7 nucleotides matching TRBD1. The CDR3 has 15 amino acids. V was pared by 5 bases and J by 0 bases, with 4 bases of the junction left unmatched. Germline CDR1 and CDR2: MNHEY and SVGAGI. The CDR3 loop is CASSPRDSSGNTIYF. CDR3 sequence (DNA): TGTGCCAGCAGTCCGCGGGACAGCTCTGGAAACACCATATATTTT.

V is TRBV5-8 and J is TRBJ1-4; no firm D call. This CDR3 has 12 amino acids. Germline assignment: CDR1 SGHTS and CDR2 YDEGEE. The V gene lost 5 bases and the J gene lost 7 bases, with 9 bases spanning the gap. The CDR3 protein is CASRDMGEKLFF. Written as DNA, the CDR3 is TGTGCCAGCAGAGACATGGGTGAAAAACTGTTTTTT.

The chain employs TRBV29-1 and TRBJ1-2, with TRBD1 identical over 7 bases. V dropped 4 bases and J dropped 8; count of bases not matched to a gene: 10. The CDR3 contains 13 residues. The germline V gene encodes CDR1 SQVTM and CDR2 ANQGSEA. This CDR3 is CSVVVTGYEGYTF. The DNA for the CDR3 is TGCAGCGTTGTGGTGACAGGGTACGAAGGCTACACCTTC.

This clone has just a few counts. The rearrangement joins TRBV7-2 to TRBJ1-6; a possible D gene is TRBD1 (5 bases). Germline assignment: CDR1 SGHTA and CDR2 FQGNSA. The length of the CDR3 is 16 residues. V lost 5 bases and J lost 9, with 20 bases in between. CDR3 region: CASSLRGSGIGSPLHF. In DNA form, the CDR3 reads TGTGCCAGCAGCCTACGCGGTTCAGGGATAGGTTCACCCCTCCACTTT. The full variable domain, rest sourced from reference TRBV7-2 and TRBJ1-6, is GAGVSQSPSNKVTEKGKDVELRCDPISGHTALYWYRQSLGQGLEFLIYFQGNSAPDKSGLPSDRFSAERTGGSVSTLTIQRTQQEDSAVYLCASSLRGSGIGSPLHFGNGTRLTVT.

V usage is TRBV2 and J usage is TRBJ1-2, with 7 bases matching TRBD1. This CDR3 has 12 residues. Germline lookup yields CDR1 SNHLY and CDR2 FYNNEI. The V and J ends lost 5 bases and 8 bases, in that order; junction bases with no gene match: 5. The CDR3 is CASSTGVGGYTF. CDR3 sequence (DNA): TGTGCCAGCAGTACAGGGGTGGGGGGCTACACCTTC. The full variable domain, completed using reference TRBV2 and TRBJ1-2, is EPEVTQTPSHQVTQMGQEVILRCVPISNHLYFYWYRQILGQKVEFLVSFYNNEISEKSEIFDDQFSVERPDGSNFTLKIRSTKLEDSAMYFCASSTGVGGYTFGSGTRLTVV.

V is TRBV6-2 or TRBV6-3 and J is TRBJ1-5; 9 bases are a match to TRBD1. Per the germline V gene, CDR1 is MNHEY and CDR2 is SVGEGT. V lost 6 bases, J lost 2 bases, and 11 bases stayed unmatched. The CDR3 length is 17 residues. CDR3 protein: CASSIQGARLGNQPQHF. The CDR3, as DNA: TGTGCCAGCAGCATACAGGGGGCTCGGTTAGGCAATCAGCCCCAGCATTTT.

This clone has only one observation. The chain uses TRBV19 and TRBJ2-4; TRBD2 agrees at 7 bases. The CDR3 extends over 16 amino acids. Per germline, CDR1 LNHDA and CDR2 SQIVND (reference sequence). The V and J ends lost 4 bases and 7 bases, in that order; junction bases with no gene match: 13. CDR3 amino acids: CASSTSVASGWNIQYF. The DNA of the CDR3 is TGTGCCAGTAGTACCTCCGTGGCTAGCGGCTGGAACATTCAGTACTTC.

The J gene is TRBJ2-3, the V gene TRBV29-1; 15 nucleotides match TRBD2. V shed 5 bases and J 4 bases; nucleotides not matched to a gene: 4. Germline V gene data show CDR1 as SQVTM and CDR2 as ANQGSEA. This CDR3 contains 15 residues. CDR3 protein: CSVMGLAGGSDTQYF. CDR3 nucleotide sequence: TGCAGCGTTATGGGACTAGCGGGAGGATCAGATACGCAGTATTTT.

The V and J genes are TRBV19 and TRBJ1-1; D remains unclear. CDR3 length equals 14 residues. V shed 5 bases and J shed 0 bases, with 10 bases lying between them. Germline CDR1 reads LNHDA; CDR2 reads SQIVND (reference sequence). DNA for the CDR3: TGTGCCAGTAGTTTACCGGGGATGAACACTGAAGCTTTCTTT. It is translated as CASSLPGMNTEAFF.

The CDR3 sequence is CASSMGLAGSRTDTQYF. The DNA of the CDR3 is TGTGCCAGCAGCATGGGACTAGCGGGGTCCCGCACAGATACGCAGTATTTT. V is TRBV7-9 and J is TRBJ2-3; 13 bases are a match to TRBD2. Losses at the gene ends were 5 bases for V and 1 base for J; bases not matched to a gene: 6. Germline CDR1 is SEHNR and CDR2 is FQNEAQ (reference sequence). The CDR3 contains 17 residues.

The rearrangement joins TRBV11-2 to TRBJ2-1; 9 positions agree with TRBD2. V was clipped by 1 base and J by 7 bases; unmatched bases: 2. The CDR3 covers 14 residues. Germline CDR1 is SGHAT and CDR2 is FQNNGV. The DNA for the CDR3 is TGTGCCAGCAGCTTAGGCGGGGGGGCAAATGAGCAGTTCTTC. Its translation is CASSLGGGANEQFF.

V is TRBV29-1 and J is TRBJ1-1; D not resolved. The germline V gene encodes CDR1 SQVTM and CDR2 ANQGSEA. There are 14 residues in the CDR3. Trimming took 5 bases from V and 0 from J, leaving 13 bases between them. CDR3 in amino acids: CSVRPPGMNTEAFF. For the CDR3, the DNA is TGCAGCGTTCGCCCGCCCGGGATGAACACTGAAGCTTTCTTT.

This chain uses TRBV30 with TRBJ1-5, with a possible D match to TRBD1 (5 bases). Germline V lookup: CDR1 GTSNPN, CDR2 SVGIG (reference sequence). V was shortened by 2 bases and J by 6 bases, with 11 bases between the two germline ends. This CDR3 is 13 amino acids long. CDR3 DNA sequence: TGTGCCTGGAGTACAGGTGACGGTCAGCCCCAGCATTTT. It codes for CAWSTGDGQPQHF.

The chain couples TRBV19 to TRBJ1-4; 8 positions match TRBD1. Germline loops: CDR1 LNHDA, CDR2 SQIVND (reference sequence). The CDR3 consists of 13 residues. The J segment lost 6 bases and the V segment lost 6 bases, leaving 3 bases of the junction unmatched. Here the CDR3 DNA reads TGTGCCAGTAGACAGGGGGGGCATGAAAAACTGTTTTTT. Its translation is CASRQGGHEKLFF.

This clone is a singleton in its sample. The V call is TRBV7-9, the J call TRBJ1-4; TRBD1 might be the D (5 bases). This CDR3 has 17 amino acids. Trimming took 1 base from V and 6 from J, leaving 18 bases between them. Germline CDR1 SEHNR, CDR2 FQNEAQ (reference sequence). The CDR3 sequence: CASSLDNTWTGDEKLFF. DNA for the CDR3: TGTGCCAGCAGCTTAGACAACACATGGACGGGGGATGAAAAACTGTTTTTT.

This chain joins TRBV19 and TRBJ1-1; D not certain. Germline V lookup: CDR1 LNHDA, CDR2 SQIVND (reference sequence). V lost 6 bases, J lost 0 bases, and 14 bases lay in between. The CDR3 is 15 residues long. CDR3 region: CASRLKRGMNTEAFF. Written as DNA, the CDR3 is TGTGCCAGTAGACTAAAGCGCGGAATGAACACTGAAGCTTTCTTT.

This clone has just one count. The chain couples TRBV5-1 to TRBJ2-1, with D possibly being TRBD2 (6 bases). This CDR3 region has 16 residues. CDR1 and CDR2 (germline): SGHRS, YFSETQ. Trimming stripped 0 bases from V and 0 bases from J, with 10 bases between. The CDR3, as DNA: TGCGCCAGCAGCTTGGGCGGGGTATCCTCCTACAATGAGCAGTTCTTC. Translated, it gives CASSLGGVSSYNEQFF.

The CDR3 nucleotides read TGTGCCAGCGGGTTCCAGGAACAGGGCTCGGGTGAGCAGTTCTTC. Its protein is CASGFQEQGSGEQFF. This rearrangement joins TRBV2 to TRBJ2-1; a weak D match, TRBD1 (6 bases). The CDR3 sequence is 15 residues long. The V and J ends lost 8 bases and 9 bases respectively, with 23 bases between them. Germline CDR1 SNHLY, CDR2 FYNNEI.

The chain uses TRBV27 and TRBJ2-2; 7 bases fit TRBD2. The ends lost 6 bases at V and 7 bases at J; junction bases unmatched: 5. CDR1 and CDR2 from the germline V gene are MNHEY and SMNVEV (reference sequence). There are 13 residues in the CDR3. CDR3 in DNA: TGTGCCAGCAGAGCAGGGAGGGTCGGGGAGCTGTTTTTT. Encoded protein: CASRAGRVGELFF.

This chain uses TRBV7-8 with TRBJ2-7; weak D call: TRBD1 (8 bases). Germline CDR1 and CDR2: SGHVS and FQNEAQ. Trimming cost V 6 bases and J 2 bases, with 14 bases left between them. This CDR3 has 14 amino acids. The CDR3 spells CASRDREGAYEQYF. The CDR3 DNA follows: TGTGCCAGCAGGGACAGGGAGGGGGCCTACGAGCAGTACTTC.

The rearrangement joins TRBV5-1 to TRBJ2-1; D not certain. Germline assignment: CDR1 SGHRS and CDR2 YFSETQ. The germline V and J ends were trimmed by 0 bases and 6 bases, with 10 bases remaining between them. The CDR3 runs 14 residues. The CDR3 DNA reads as TGCGCCAGCAGCTTGGCCCTTAGCAGCAATGAGCAGTTCTTC. This sequence encodes CASSLALSSNEQFF.

The chain employs TRBV9 and TRBJ2-1; 7 positions match TRBD2. CDR1 is SGDLS, CDR2 YYNGEE, per germline. V lost 3 bases, J lost 0 bases, and 0 bases stayed unmatched. This CDR3 is built from 14 residues. In DNA form, the CDR3 reads TGTGCCAGCAGCGGCGGGGGCTCCTACAATGAGCAGTTCTTC. It is translated as CASSGGGSYNEQFF.

The chain links TRBV5-1 to TRBJ2-1; a weak D match, TRBD2 (6 bases). Trimming removed 0 bases at V and 4 bases at J, with 14 bases between. The CDR3 is 16 residues long. Germline CDR1 is SGHRS and CDR2 is YFSETQ. CDR3 in amino acids: CASSLVPGGEYNEQFF. CDR3 nucleotide sequence: TGCGCCAGCAGCTTGGTTCCCGGCGGGGAATACAATGAGCAGTTCTTC.